These 16 T cell receptor beta chains came from one sample sequenced in a study of blood T cells in healthy people across ages. The use of a sample-barcoded 5' primer and a J-beta primer mix characterized a second PCR of about 6 to 12 cycles. Using its own MiXCR run on the 5' RACE reads, TCRdb lists one record per CDR3 protein. Among roughly 1.9 million distinct CDR3 sequences listed, about two fifths were seen once. Specimen: blood. All receptors derive from a human donor in good health.

The chain couples TRBV30 to TRBJ2-1; possible D gene TRBD1, 6 bases. The CDR3 extends over 14 amino acids. V was trimmed by 3 bases and J by 3 bases, leaving 12 bases between them. CDR1 and CDR2 (germline): GTSNPN, SVGIG (reference sequence). The CDR3 region has the DNA TGTGCCTGGAGCCTACAGGGTGGCTACAATGAGCAGTTCTTC. Its protein is CAWSLQGGYNEQFF.

The genes are TRBV6-7 and TRBJ1-5, with 7 bases matching TRBD1. TRBV6-7 is treated as an ORF (open reading frame) with a function not yet certain. The CDR3 runs 15 residues. V gave up 2 bases and J gave up 3 bases; unmatched junction bases: 4. In DNA form, the CDR3 reads TGTGCCAGCAGTTACCACAGGGGCTACAATCAGCCCCAGCATTTT. Amino acids: CASSYHRGYNQPQHF.

This clonotype was counted a single time. The gene calls are TRBV4-2 and TRBJ1-2, with D possibly TRBD1 on 5 matching bases. Trimming took 8 bases from V and 2 from J, leaving 9 bases between them. The CDR3 runs 12 residues. Germline V gives CDR1 LGHNA, CDR2 YNFKEQ. In DNA, the CDR3 is TGTGCCAGCGGACACGGGAACTATGGCTACACCTTC. This sequence encodes CASGHGNYGYTF.

This clonotype was found once. V and J are TRBV2 and TRBJ1-5; D unclear. Germline V CDR1 and CDR2: SNHLY, FYNNEI. The CDR3 loop spans 14 amino acids. The V end lost 6 bases, the J end lost 3 bases, and 12 bases lay between the germline ends. The CDR3 sequence: CASRSGPYNQPQHF. The DNA for the CDR3 is TGTGCCAGCAGATCAGGACCCTACAATCAGCCCCAGCATTTT.

Details on this clonotype: A junction boundary mismatches the germline segment, possibly from a read error. This chain joins TRBV20-1 and TRBJ1-4; D gene unclear. The CDR3 spans 14 residues. Germline CDR1 DFQATT, CDR2 SNEGSKA (reference sequence). The DNA for the CDR3 is TGTAGTGCTAGCCCCGAAATCTCCTATGGGGAACTGTTTTTT. Translation gives CSASPEISYGELFF.

V and J are TRBV7-2 and TRBJ2-5; 12 positions agree with TRBD2. The germline gives CDR1 SGHTA, CDR2 FQGNSA. The ends lost 5 bases at V and 5 bases at J; junction bases unmatched: 12. This CDR3 contains 17 residues. The CDR3 reads CASSLTLAGGRWETQYF. The CDR3 coding sequence is TGTGCCAGCAGCCTAACGCTAGCGGGGGGGCGGTGGGAGACCCAGTACTTC.

This clonotype was counted between two and nine times. The chain joins TRBV15 to TRBJ2-1; D is unclear. The CDR3 spans 15 residues. The germline CDR1 and CDR2 sequences are LNHNV and YYDKDF (reference sequence). The germline V and J ends were trimmed by 0 bases and 5 bases, with 11 bases remaining between them. This chain's CDR3 is CATSRDRRTHNEQFF. In DNA, the CDR3 is TGTGCCACCAGCAGAGATCGAAGGACCCACAATGAGCAGTTCTTC.

The sample holds a few counts of this clonotype. The rearrangement links TRBV29-1 to TRBJ2-1; D unresolved. Germline assignment: CDR1 SQVTM and CDR2 ANQGSEA. CDR3 size: 13 residues. V shed 6 bases and J shed 0 bases, with 9 bases lying between them. DNA of the CDR3: TGCAGCGTAGGAATTAGCTCCTACAATGAGCAGTTCTTC. It translates to CSVGISSYNEQFF.

In its sample, this clonotype was seen a few times. This chain connects TRBV4-3 to TRBJ2-1, with 7 nucleotides matching TRBD2. CDR1 LGHNA and CDR2 YSLEER come from the germline V gene. The V and J ends lost 0 bases and 5 bases, in that order; junction bases with no gene match: 4. The CDR3 runs to 15 residues. The CDR3, as DNA: TGCGCCAGCAGCCAAGAGCTAGGACTAGACAATGAGCAGTTCTTC. This codes for CASSQELGLDNEQFF.

This clonotype was seen only a few times. This chain joins TRBV29-1 and TRBJ2-1; tentative D call: TRBD1 (5 bases). From germline, CDR1 is SQVTM and CDR2 ANQGSEA. The length of the CDR3 is 12 residues. Trimming took off 5 bases at V and 6 bases at J, with 11 bases between the two ends. In nucleotides, the CDR3 is TGCAGCGTTAACCCAGGGTCCAATGAGCAGTTCTTC. Translating it yields CSVNPGSNEQFF.

The chain employs TRBV4-3 and TRBJ1-1; D not resolved. The CDR3 length is 15 residues. Trimming cost V 2 bases and J 11 bases, with 21 bases left between them. Germline V gene sequence: CDR1 LGHNA, CDR2 YSLEER. This chain's CDR3 is CASSQSLKLGSTAFF. As DNA, the CDR3 is TGCGCCAGCAGCCAAAGTTTGAAATTGGGGTCCACGGCTTTCTTT.

The rearrangement uses TRBV5-8 and TRBJ2-7; 10 bases map to TRBD1. The junction had 10 bases not matched to a gene; V was cut back by 4 bases and J by 3 bases. Germline-derived CDR1 and CDR2 are SGHTS and YDEGEE. The CDR3 consists of 16 residues. Here the CDR3 DNA reads TGTGCCAGCAGCCCTCTACACGGGACAGGGGTCTACGAGCAGTACTTC. This gives the protein CASSPLHGTGVYEQYF.

Note on this clonotype: It may be a read error: a sequence one base away is much more abundant. This chain uses TRBV20-1 with TRBJ2-4, with D maybe TRBD2 (5 bases). CDR3 length equals 14 residues. The germline CDR1 and CDR2 sequences are DFQATT and SNEGSKA (reference sequence). The germline V and J ends were trimmed by 2 bases and 6 bases, with 14 bases remaining between them. The CDR3 coding sequence is TGCAGTGCTAGACTCGCGGGCGGCGCAAACATTCAGTACTTC. This gives the protein CSARLAGGANIQYF.

The chain uses TRBV6-1 and TRBJ2-3; possibly TRBD2 for D (5 bases). The germline V gene encodes CDR1 MNHNS and CDR2 SASEGT. V lost 4 bases and J 4 bases, leaving 18 bases between the germline ends. This CDR3 has 16 residues. CDR3 in DNA: TGTGCCAGCAGTGGATTTAGGACCCGAGGGCCAGATACGCAGTATTTT. This encodes CASSGFRTRGPDTQYF.

This rearrangement joins TRBV20-1 to TRBJ1-2; tentative D call: TRBD1 (5 bases). This CDR3 is built from 18 residues. V was cut by 2 bases and J by 1 base, with 23 bases left in between. The germline V gene encodes CDR1 DFQATT and CDR2 SNEGSKA (reference sequence). CDR3 amino acids: CSARKHQWSRDGNYGYTF. CDR3 sequence (DNA): TGCAGTGCTAGAAAGCACCAGTGGAGCAGGGACGGTAACTATGGCTACACCTTC.

A few counts support this clonotype. This chain joins TRBV7-2 and TRBJ2-5, with D maybe TRBD2 (7 bases). This CDR3 comprises 16 residues. Looked up from germline, CDR1 is SGHTA and CDR2 is FQGNSA. Trimming removed 1 base at V and 0 bases at J, with 12 bases between. The DNA of the CDR3 is TGTGCCAGCAGCTTAGTGGGGGGGGGCCACCAAGAGACCCAGTACTTC. Protein: CASSLVGGGHQETQYF.